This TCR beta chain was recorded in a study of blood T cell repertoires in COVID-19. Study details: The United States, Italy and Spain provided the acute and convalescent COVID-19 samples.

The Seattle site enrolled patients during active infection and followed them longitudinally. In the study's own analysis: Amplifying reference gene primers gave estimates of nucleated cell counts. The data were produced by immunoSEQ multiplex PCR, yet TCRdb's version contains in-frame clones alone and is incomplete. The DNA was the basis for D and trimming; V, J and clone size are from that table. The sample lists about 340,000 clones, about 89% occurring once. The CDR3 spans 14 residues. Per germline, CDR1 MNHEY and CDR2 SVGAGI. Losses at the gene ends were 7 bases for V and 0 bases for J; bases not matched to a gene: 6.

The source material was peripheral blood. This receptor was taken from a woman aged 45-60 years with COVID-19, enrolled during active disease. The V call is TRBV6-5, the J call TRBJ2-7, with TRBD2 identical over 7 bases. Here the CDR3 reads CASKLAGPSYEQYF. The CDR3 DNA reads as TGTGCCAGCAAGTTAGCGGGTCCCTCCTACGAGCAGTACTTC.